This note documents a single T cell receptor beta chain sequence. Its antigen is unidentified. Germline V gene sequence: CDR1 SGHRS, CDR2 YFSETQ. Trimming removed 0 bases from V and 5 bases from J, with 9 bases in between. The CDR3 length is 15 residues. With a J-beta primer mix and a sample-barcoded 5' primer, a second PCR ran about 6 to 11 cycles. A template-switch adaptor containing 12 random nucleotides labeled each cDNA molecule. CDR3-containing paired-end reads numbering at least 2.5 million came from each sample. TCRdb called the 5' RACE reads again in MiXCR, with one record for every CDR3 protein. The data hold approximately 600,000 distinct CDR3 sequences, with roughly three fifths observed a single time. The sample belongs to a study of blood T cells in healthy people across ages. Findings and caveats of the study: Naive CD4+ cells and diversity were both higher in long-lived donors than in aged donors.

Per sample, no less than 6 micrograms of total RNA were extracted. This rearrangement joins TRBV5-1 to TRBJ1-6, with D maybe TRBD1 (5 bases). This TCR was sampled from a man aged 55 to 69 in good health. Sequencing was done on a sample of blood. This CDR3 reads CASSLVGVDNSPLHF. Here the CDR3 DNA reads TGCGCCAGCAGCTTGGTAGGGGTGGATAATTCACCCCTCCACTTT.